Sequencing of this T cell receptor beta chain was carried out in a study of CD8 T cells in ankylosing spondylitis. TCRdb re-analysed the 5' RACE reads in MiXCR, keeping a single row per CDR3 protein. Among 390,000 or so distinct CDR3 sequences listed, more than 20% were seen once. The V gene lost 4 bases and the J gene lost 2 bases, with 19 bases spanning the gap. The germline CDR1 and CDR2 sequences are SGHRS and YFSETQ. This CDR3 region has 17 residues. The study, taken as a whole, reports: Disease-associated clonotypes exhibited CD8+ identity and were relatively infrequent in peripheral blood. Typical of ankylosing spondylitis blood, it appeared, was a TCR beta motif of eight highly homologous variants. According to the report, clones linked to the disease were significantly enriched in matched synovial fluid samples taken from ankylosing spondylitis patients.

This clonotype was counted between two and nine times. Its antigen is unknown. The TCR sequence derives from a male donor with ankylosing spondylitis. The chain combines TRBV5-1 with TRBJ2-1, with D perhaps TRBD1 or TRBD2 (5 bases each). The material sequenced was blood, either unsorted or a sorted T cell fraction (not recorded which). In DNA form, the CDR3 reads TGCGCCAGCAGCCCCGGGCTAATCCGGGGCCCCTACAATGAGCAGTTCTTC. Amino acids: CASSPGLIRGPYNEQFF.